This TCR beta chain was captured in a study of blood T cell repertoires in COVID-19. Overall study: Acute-phase and convalescent COVID-19 samples originated in the United States, Italy and Spain. Nucleic acid was either cDNA or gDNA, and it came from T cells, B-cell-depleted T cells, or PBMCs.

CDR1 SEHNR and CDR2 FQNEAQ come from the germline V gene (reference sequence). The ends lost 7 bases at V and 7 bases at J; junction bases unmatched: 8. The CDR3 runs to 13 residues. Original data processing: The assay estimated nucleated cells by amplifying reference gene primers. Profiled with immunoSEQ multiplex PCR; TCRdb holds only in-frame clones, not every one. V and J calls and clone size are copied from that table; D and trimming were computed from the DNA. The sample has under 200,000 clones, roughly 84% seen once; the top ten hold 7% to 8%. Cohorts were based on clinical histories the participants reported.

The sequencing sample was made of PBMCs or T cells enriched from blood (not recorded which). The clonotype comes from a woman aged 45-60 years who had recovered from COVID-19. The chain uses TRBV7-9 and TRBJ1-2; the match to TRBD1 covers 8 bases. This chain's CDR3 is CASTAGGSFGYTF. The CDR3 nucleotides are TGTGCCAGCACCGCAGGGGGCTCATTTGGCTACACCTTC.